This TCR beta chain comes out of a study of PD-L1 blockade in urothelial cancer. Study-wide context: Men with urothelial cancer arising in the bladder made up about 90% of the roughly 29 patients.

The CDR3 is made up of 17 amino acids. The trim removed 4 bases at V and 0 bases at J, leaving 7 bases unmatched. Germline loops: CDR1 LNHDA, CDR2 SQIVND (reference sequence). The time point here: peripheral blood 6 weeks after treatment start. TCRdb's copy holds only in-frame clones and misses some; the assay was immunoSEQ multiplex PCR. The data show about 48,000 clones, roughly 80% seen once. This specimen consisted of PBMCs, obtained around atezolizumab (anti-PD-L1) treatment. The source of this sequence is a man aged 65 to 79 with urothelial cancer. This sequence joins TRBV19 and TRBJ2-5; TRBD1 matches 11 bases. The DNA for the CDR3 is TGTGCCAGTAGTACCGGACAGGGGGCCCCCGACCAAGAGACCCAGTACTTC. The encoded protein is CASSTGQGAPDQETQYF.